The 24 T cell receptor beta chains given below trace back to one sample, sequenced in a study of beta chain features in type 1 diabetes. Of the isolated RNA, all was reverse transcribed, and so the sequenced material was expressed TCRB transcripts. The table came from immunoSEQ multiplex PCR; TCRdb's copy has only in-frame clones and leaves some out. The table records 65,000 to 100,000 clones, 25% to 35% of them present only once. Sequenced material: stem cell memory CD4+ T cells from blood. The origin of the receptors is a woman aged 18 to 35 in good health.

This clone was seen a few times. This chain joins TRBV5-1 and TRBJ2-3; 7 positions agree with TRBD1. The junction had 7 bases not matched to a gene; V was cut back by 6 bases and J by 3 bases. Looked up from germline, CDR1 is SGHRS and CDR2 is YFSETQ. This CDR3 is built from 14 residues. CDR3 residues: CASKGALSTDTQYF. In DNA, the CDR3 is TGCGCCAGCAAGGGGGCGCTGAGTACAGATACGCAGTATTTT.

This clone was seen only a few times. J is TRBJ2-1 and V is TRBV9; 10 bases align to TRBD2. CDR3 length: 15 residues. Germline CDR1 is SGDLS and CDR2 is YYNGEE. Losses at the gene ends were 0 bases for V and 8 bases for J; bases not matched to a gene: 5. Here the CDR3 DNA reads TGTGCCAGCAGCGTAGTGCTAGCGGGAGTTGATGAGCAGTTCTTC. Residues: CASSVVLAGVDEQFF. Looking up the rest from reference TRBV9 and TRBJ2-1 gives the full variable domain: DSGVTQTPKHLITATGQRVTLRCSPRSGDLSVYWYQQSLDQGLQFLIQYYNGEERAKGNILERFSAQQFPDLHSELNLSSLELGDSALYFCASSVVLAGVDEQFFGPGTRLTVL.

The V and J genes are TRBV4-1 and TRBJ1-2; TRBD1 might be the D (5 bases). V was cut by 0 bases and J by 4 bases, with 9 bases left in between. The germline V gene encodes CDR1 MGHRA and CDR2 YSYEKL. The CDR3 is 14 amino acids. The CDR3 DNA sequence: TGCGCCAGCAGCCAAGAGGACGGGGGCTATGGCTACACCTTC. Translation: CASSQEDGGYGYTF.

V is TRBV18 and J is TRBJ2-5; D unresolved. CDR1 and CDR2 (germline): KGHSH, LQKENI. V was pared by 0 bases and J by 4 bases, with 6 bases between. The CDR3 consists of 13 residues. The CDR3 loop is CASSPPLTETQYF. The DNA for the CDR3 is TGTGCCAGCTCACCACCACTAACAGAGACCCAGTACTTC.

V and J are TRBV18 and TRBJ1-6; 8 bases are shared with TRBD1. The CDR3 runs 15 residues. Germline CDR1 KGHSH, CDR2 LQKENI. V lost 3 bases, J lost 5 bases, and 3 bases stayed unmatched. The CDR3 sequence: CASSPQTGDNSPLHF. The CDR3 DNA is TGTGCCAGCTCACCCCAGACAGGGGATAATTCACCCCTCCACTTT.

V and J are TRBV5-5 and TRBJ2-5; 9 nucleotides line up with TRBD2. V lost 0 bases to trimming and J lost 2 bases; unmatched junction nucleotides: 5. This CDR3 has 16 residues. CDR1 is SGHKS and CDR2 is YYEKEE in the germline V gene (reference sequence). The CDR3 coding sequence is TGTGCCAGCAGCTTGGATGTCAGCGGGGGGCAAGAGACCCAGTACTTC. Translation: CASSLDVSGGQETQYF.

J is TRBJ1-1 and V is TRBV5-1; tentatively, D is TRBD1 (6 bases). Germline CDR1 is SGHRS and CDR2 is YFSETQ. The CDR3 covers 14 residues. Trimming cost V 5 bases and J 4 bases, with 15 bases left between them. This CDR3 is CASRSLGGVTEAFF. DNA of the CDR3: TGCGCCAGCAGGTCCCTAGGGGGGGTCACTGAAGCTTTCTTT.

CDR3 DNA: TGCGCCAGCAGCTCCGGGACAGGGTTGGCTGAAGCTTTCTTT. Protein sequence: CASSSGTGLAEAFF. This rearrangement joins TRBV5-1 to TRBJ1-1, with TRBD1 identical over 9 bases. This CDR3 comprises 14 residues. Germline CDR1 reads SGHRS; CDR2 reads YFSETQ. V trimming: 3 bases; J trimming: 6 bases; junction bases outside the gene matches: 6. The complete variable domain, with remaining parts taken from reference TRBV5-1 and TRBJ1-1, reads KAGVTQTPRYLIKTRGQQVTLSCSPISGHRSVSWYQQTPGQGLQFLFEYFSETQRNKGNFPGRFSGRQFSNSRSEMNVSTLELGDSALYLCASSSGTGLAEAFFGQGTRLTVV.

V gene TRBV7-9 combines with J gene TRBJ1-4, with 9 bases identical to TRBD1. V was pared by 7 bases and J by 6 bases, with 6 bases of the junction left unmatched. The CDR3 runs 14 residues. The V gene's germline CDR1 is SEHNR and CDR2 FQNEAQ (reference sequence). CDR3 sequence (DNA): TGTGCCAGCACCCCAGGGACAGGGTATGAAAAACTGTTTTTT. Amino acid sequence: CASTPGTGYEKLFF.

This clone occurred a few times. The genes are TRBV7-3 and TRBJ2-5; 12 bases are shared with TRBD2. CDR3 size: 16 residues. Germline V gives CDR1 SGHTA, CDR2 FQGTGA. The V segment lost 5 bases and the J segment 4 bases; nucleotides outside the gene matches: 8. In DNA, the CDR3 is TGTGCCAGCAGCCTAGGGAGACTAGCGGGGGTAGAGACCCAGTACTTC. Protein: CASSLGRLAGVETQYF. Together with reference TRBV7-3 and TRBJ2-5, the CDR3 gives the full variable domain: GAGVSQTPSNKVTEKGKYVELRCDPISGHTALYWYRQSLGQGPEFLIYFQGTGAADDSGLPNDRFFAVRPEGSVSTLKIQRTERGDSAVYLCASSLGRLAGVETQYFGPGTRLLVL.

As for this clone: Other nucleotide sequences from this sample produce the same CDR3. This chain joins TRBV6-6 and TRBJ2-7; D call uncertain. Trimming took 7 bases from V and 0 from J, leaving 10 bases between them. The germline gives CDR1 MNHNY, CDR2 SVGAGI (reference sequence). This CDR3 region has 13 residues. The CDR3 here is CASKSTGSYEQYF. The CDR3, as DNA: TGTGCCAGCAAAAGTACGGGCTCCTACGAGCAGTACTTC.

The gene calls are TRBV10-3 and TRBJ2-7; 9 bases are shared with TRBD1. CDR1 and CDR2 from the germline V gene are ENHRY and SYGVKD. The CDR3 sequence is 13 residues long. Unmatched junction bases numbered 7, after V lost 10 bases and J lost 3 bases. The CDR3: CATTGDRDYEQYF. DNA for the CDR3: TGTGCCACCACAGGGGACAGGGACTACGAGCAGTACTTC.

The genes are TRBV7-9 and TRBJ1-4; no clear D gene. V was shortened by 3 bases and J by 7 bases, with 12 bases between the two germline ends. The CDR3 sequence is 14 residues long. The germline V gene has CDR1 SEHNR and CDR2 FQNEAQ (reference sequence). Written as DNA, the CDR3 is TGTGCCAGCAGCTTTACAGAGGAGGGTGAAAAACTGTTTTTT. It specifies CASSFTEEGEKLFF.

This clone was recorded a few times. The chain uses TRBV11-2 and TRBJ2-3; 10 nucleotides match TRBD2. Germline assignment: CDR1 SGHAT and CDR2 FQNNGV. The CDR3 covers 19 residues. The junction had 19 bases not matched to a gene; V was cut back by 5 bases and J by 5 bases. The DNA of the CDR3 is TGTGCCAGCAGCACTACTAGGGCTAGCGGGAGAAGAAGTAGAGATACGCAGTATTTT. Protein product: CASSTTRASGRRSRDTQYF.

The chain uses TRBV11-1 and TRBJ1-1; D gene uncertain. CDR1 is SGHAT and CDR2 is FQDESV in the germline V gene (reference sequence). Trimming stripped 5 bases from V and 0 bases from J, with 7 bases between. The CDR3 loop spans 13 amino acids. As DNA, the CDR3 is TGTGCCAGCAGCCTCCAGGTGAACACTGAAGCTTTCTTT. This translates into CASSLQVNTEAFF.

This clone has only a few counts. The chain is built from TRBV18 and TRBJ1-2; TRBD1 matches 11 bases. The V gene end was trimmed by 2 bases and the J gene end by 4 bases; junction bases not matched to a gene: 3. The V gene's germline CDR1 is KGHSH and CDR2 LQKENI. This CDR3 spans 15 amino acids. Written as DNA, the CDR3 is TGTGCCAGCTCACCAGCCGGGACAGGGGGCTATGGCTACACCTTC. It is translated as CASSPAGTGGYGYTF.

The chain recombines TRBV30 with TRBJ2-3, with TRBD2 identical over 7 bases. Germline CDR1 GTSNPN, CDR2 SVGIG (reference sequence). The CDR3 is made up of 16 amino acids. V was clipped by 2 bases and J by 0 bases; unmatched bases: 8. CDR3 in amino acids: CAWSFGGVPSTDTQYF. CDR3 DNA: TGTGCCTGGAGTTTTGGGGGGGTTCCTAGCACAGATACGCAGTATTTT. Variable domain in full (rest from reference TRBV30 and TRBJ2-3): SQTIHQWPATLVQPVGSPLSLECTVEGTSNPNLYWYRQAAGRGLQLLFYSVGIGQISSEVPQNLSASRPQDRQFILSSKKLLLSDSGFYLCAWSFGGVPSTDTQYFGPGTRLTVL.

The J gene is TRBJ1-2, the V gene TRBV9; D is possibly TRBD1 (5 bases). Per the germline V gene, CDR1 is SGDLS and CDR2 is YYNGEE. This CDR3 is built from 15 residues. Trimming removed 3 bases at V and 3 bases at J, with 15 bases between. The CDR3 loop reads CASSGRDHLDYGYTF. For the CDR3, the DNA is TGTGCCAGCAGCGGGAGGGACCACCTGGACTATGGCTACACCTTC.

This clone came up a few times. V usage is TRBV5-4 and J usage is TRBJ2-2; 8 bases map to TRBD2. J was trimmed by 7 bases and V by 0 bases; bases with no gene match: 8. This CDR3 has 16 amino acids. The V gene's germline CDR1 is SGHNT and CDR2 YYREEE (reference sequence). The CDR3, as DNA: TGTGCCAGCAGCTTGGGCGGGGGGCAGGTTATCGGGGAGCTGTTTTTT. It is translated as CASSLGGGQVIGELFF. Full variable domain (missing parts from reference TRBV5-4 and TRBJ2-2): ETGVTQSPTHLIKTRGQQVTLRCSSQSGHNTVSWYQQALGQGPQFIFQYYREEENGRGNFPPRFSGLQFPNYSSELNVNALELDDSALYLCASSLGGGQVIGELFFGEGSRLTVL.

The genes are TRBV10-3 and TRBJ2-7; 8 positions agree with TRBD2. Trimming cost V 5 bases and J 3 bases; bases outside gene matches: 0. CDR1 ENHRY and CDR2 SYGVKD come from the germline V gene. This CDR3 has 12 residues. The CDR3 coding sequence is TGTGCCATCAGTAGCGGGAGCTACGAGCAGTACTTC. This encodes CAISSGSYEQYF.

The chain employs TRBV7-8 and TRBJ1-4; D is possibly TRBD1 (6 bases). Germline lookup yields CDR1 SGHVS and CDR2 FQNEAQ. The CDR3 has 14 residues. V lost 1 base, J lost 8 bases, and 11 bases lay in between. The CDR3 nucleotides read TGTGCCAGCAGCTTAGGGGGGCGCCAGGAAAAACTGTTTTTT. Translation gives CASSLGGRQEKLFF.

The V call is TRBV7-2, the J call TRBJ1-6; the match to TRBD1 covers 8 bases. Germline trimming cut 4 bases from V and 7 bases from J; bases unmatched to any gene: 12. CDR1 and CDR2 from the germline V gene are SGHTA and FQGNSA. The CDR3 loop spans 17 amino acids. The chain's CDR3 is CASSSTLIRDRNSPLHF. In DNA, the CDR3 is TGTGCCAGCAGCTCCACTCTAATCCGGGACAGGAATTCACCCCTCCACTTT.

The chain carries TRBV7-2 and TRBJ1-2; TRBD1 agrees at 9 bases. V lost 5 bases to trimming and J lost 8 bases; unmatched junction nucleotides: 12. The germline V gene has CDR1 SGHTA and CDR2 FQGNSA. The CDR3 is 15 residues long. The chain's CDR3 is CASSPPPGQGGGYTF. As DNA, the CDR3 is TGTGCCAGCAGCCCTCCTCCGGGACAGGGTGGGGGCTACACCTTC.

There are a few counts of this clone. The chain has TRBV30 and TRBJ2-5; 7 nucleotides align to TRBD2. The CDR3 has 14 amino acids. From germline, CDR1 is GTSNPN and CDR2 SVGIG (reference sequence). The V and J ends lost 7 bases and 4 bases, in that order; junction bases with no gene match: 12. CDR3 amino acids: CASGRGSGLETQYF. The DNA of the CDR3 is TGTGCCTCGGGGAGGGGTAGCGGGTTAGAGACCCAGTACTTC.